One T cell receptor beta chain is described in this entry. This sample was taken from a study of control samples from healthy donors and cancer patients. Generated by immunoSEQ multiplex PCR, the TCRdb table keeps only in-frame clones and is missing some. The sample has about 220,000 clones; around 94% are singletons. The CDR3 sequence is 13 residues long. V was clipped by 0 bases and J by 5 bases, with 6 bases between them. CDR1 and CDR2 (germline): SGHDN, FVKESK. This TCR came from a man aged 45-65 years in good health. Source material: blood. V gene TRBV14 combines with J gene TRBJ2-3; D call uncertain. The CDR3 nucleotides read TGTGCCAGCAGCCAAGATGGGAAAGATACGCAGTATTTT. Translation gives CASSQDGKDTQYF.